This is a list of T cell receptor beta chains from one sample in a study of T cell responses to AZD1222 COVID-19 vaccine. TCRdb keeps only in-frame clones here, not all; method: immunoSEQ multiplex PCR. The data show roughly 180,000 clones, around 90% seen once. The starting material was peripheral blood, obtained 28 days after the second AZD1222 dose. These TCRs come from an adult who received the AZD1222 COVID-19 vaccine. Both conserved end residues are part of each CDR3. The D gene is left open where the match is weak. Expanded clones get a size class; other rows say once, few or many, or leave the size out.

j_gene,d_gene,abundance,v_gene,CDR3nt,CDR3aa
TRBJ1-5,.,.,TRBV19,TGTGCCAGTAAACCGTGGGACGGAGATAATCAGCCCCAGCATTTT,CASKPWDGDNQPQHF
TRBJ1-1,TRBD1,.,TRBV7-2,TGTGCCAGCAGCTTAAAGACAGGGACGGGGATGAACACTGAAGCTTTCTTT,CASSLKTGTGMNTEAFF
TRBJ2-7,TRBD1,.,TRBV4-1,TGCGCCAGCAGCCAAGGAAGGGGGCGCTTCAACGAGCAGTACTTC,CASSQGRGRFNEQYF
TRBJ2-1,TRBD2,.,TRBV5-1,TGCGCCAGCAGCTTGCAAACTAGCGGGGGGCACAATGAGCAGTTCTTC,CASSLQTSGGHNEQFF
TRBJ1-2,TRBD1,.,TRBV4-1,TGCGCCAGCAGCCAAGGGACAGGGGATCTCTCTGGCTACACCTTC,CASSQGTGDLSGYTF
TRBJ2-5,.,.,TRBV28,TGTGCCAGCAGTTCAACTCAAGAGACCCAGTACTTC,CASSSTQETQYF
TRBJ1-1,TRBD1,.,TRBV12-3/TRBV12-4,TGTGCCAGCAGTAGGACAGGGGACACTGAAGCTTTCTTT,CASSRTGDTEAFF
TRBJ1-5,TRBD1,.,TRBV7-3,TGTGCCAGCAGCTTAAAGGGGGCAGGGCCCCAGCATTTT,CASSLKGAGPQHF
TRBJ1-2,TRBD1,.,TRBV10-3,TGTGCCATCAGCGTGGACAGGGTGAGAGGTGGCTACACCTTC,CAISVDRVRGGYTF
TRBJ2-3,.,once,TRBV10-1,TGCGCCAGCAGCGACGGACCCACAGATACGCAGTATTTT,CASSDGPTDTQYF
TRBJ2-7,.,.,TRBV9,TGTGCCAGCAGCGAGAGACCCTGGGGTGAGCAGTACTTC,CASSERPWGEQYF
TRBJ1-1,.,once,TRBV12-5,TGTGCTAGTGGTTCCCCCCTGGAAGGGAACACTGAAGCTTTCTTT,CASGSPLEGNTEAFF
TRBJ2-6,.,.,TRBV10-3,TGTGCCATCAGCGAGGGAGTGGGGGCTACTGGGGCCAACGTCCTGACTTTC,CAISEGVGATGANVLTF
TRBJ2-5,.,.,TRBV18,TGTGCCAGCTCACCCATCCCAGGAGGGGAGACCCAGTACTTC,CASSPIPGGETQYF
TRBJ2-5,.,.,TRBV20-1,TGCAGTGCCTTGCAGGGTGCAACCCAGTACTTC,CSALQGATQYF
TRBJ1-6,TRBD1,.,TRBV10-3,TGTGCCATCAGTTGGGGGGGACAGTATAATTCACCCCTCCACTTT,CAISWGGQYNSPLHF
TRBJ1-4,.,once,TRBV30,TGTGCCTGGAGCGGGTCGAGACTTAATGAAAAACTGTTTTTT,CAWSGSRLNEKLFF
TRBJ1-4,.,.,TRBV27,TGTGCCAGCAAAGGAGACTCACTGATCGGGCGGAATGAAAAACTGTTTTTT,CASKGDSLIGRNEKLFF
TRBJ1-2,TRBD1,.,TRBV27,TGTGCCAGCAGTCCCTTAGGGCAGGGGGCGACCTATGGCTACACCTTC,CASSPLGQGATYGYTF
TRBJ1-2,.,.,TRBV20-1,TGCAGTGCTAGTGAACTGGGCAGTCCTAACTATGGCTACACCTTC,CSASELGSPNYGYTF
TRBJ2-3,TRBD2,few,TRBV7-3,TGTGCCAGCAGCTTTTATGGGGGAGGGAGCACAGATACGCAGTATTTT,CASSFYGGGSTDTQYF
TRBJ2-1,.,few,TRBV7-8,TGTGCCAGCAGCTTTAGTCGAAGGGGCGGGGACTACAATGAGCAGTTCTTC,CASSFSRRGGDYNEQFF
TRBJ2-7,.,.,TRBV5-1,TGCGCCAGCAGCAGACTTCCGACAGGTGGCGACGAGCAGTACTTC,CASSRLPTGGDEQYF
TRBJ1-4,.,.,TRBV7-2,TGTGCCAGCAGCTCACAGGTTGCGACTAATGAAAAACTGTTTTTT,CASSSQVATNEKLFF
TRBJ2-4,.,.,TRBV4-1,TGCGCCAGCAGCGGGGGCCAGAAAAACATTCAGTACTTC,CASSGGQKNIQYF
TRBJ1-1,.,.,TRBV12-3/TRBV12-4,TGTGCCAGCAGAGGACGGCCCACCAAGGAAGCTTTCTTT,CASRGRPTKEAFF
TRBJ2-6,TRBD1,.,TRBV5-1,TGCGCCAGCAGCTCGGACGGGACAGGGTCACGAGGGGCCAACGTCCTGACTTTC,CASSSDGTGSRGANVLTF
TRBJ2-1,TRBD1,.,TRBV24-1,TGTGCCACCAGTGACCGGACAGGGAAAAAGCAGTTCTTC,CATSDRTGKKQFF
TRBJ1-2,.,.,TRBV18,TGTGCCAGCTCACCGGGTTTTGGCTACACCTTC,CASSPGFGYTF
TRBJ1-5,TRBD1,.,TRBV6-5,TGTGCCAGCAGGGGACAGGGGCGGAATCAGCCCCAGCATTTT,CASRGQGRNQPQHF
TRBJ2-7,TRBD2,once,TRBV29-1,TGCAGCGCCTATAGCGGGTCTCGGTACGAGCAGTACTTC,CSAYSGSRYEQYF
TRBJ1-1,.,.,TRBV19,TGTGCCAGTACGGCCGTGCAGGGTCACACTGAAGCTTTCTTT,CASTAVQGHTEAFF
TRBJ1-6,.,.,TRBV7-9,TGTGCCAGCAGCTTGCGACAGGCGTCACCCCTCCACTTT,CASSLRQASPLHF
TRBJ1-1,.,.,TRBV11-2,TGTGCCAGCAGCTTAGAAACCTGGGGCGGCACTGAAGCTTTCTTT,CASSLETWGGTEAFF
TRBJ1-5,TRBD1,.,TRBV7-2,TGTGCCAGCAGCTTCGCAGGGGGCTTCAATCAGCCCCAGCATTTT,CASSFAGGFNQPQHF
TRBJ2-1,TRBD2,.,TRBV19,TGTGCCAGTAGTATTGGGGTAGCGGGAGCGGGGGACAATGAGCAGTTCTTC,CASSIGVAGAGDNEQFF
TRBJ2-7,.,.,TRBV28,TGTGCCAGCAGTTTATGGGCAGGGAAGGCCTACGAGCAGTACTTC,CASSLWAGKAYEQYF
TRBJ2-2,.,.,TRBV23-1,TGCGCCAGCAGTCAATCACCCTTGGGCGGGGATGTAAACACCGGGGAGCTGTTTTTT,CASSQSPLGGDVNTGELFF
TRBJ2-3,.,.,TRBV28,TGTGCCAGCAGTCCCAATAGCGGTACTAGCACAGATACGCAGTATTTT,CASSPNSGTSTDTQYF
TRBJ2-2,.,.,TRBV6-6,TGTGCCAGCAGTTACTCGTTTTCTAGTAGGGCCGGGGAGCTGTTTTTT,CASSYSFSSRAGELFF
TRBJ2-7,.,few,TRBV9,TGTGCCAGCAGCCTGACTCCTAACCCCTACGAGCAGTACTTC,CASSLTPNPYEQYF
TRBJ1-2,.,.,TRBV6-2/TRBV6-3,TGTGCCAGCAGTTACCTTGCGGGGAACTATGGCTACACCTTC,CASSYLAGNYGYTF
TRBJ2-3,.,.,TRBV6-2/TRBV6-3,TGTGCCAGCAGTTACGTGGCGGCGGGGGCCACAGATACGCAGTATTTT,CASSYVAAGATDTQYF
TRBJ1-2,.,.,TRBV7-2,TGTGCCAGCAGCGTTACAGGGTTGGTCTATGGCTACACCTTC,CASSVTGLVYGYTF
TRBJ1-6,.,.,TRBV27,TGTGCCAGCAGCCCCGAGGTGGGATCACCCCTCCACTTT,CASSPEVGSPLHF
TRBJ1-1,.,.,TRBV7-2,TGTGCCAGCAGCCCTGACAGTTCCATAAGGAACACTGAAGCTTTCTTT,CASSPDSSIRNTEAFF